The T cell receptor beta chain described here comes from a study of blood T cells in healthy people across ages (dated by TCRdb to the mid-2010s). Looking at the study overall: Template switching captured roughly one uniquely barcoded TCR beta cDNA molecule per two T cells in model experiments. To track age-related changes in TCR beta repertoire diversity, the study relied on deep sequencing normalized with unique cDNA molecular identifiers. Donors were grouped into four age groups: young (average 16 years), middle-aged (39), aged (roughly 62) and long-lived (approximately 75). Donors of different ages were randomly distributed across sequencing lanes to avoid experimental bias. Using the same blood draw, the study looked at two additional independent replicas of 1 million unique cDNA reads for two donors, one aged 18 to 30 and the other aged 80 or older.

This clonotype has at least ten counts. Its antigen remains unidentified. One base away there is no much larger clone; base qualities are not given. Donors were a few dozen systemically healthy Caucasian individuals from Russia aged 6 to 90 years. Each donor gave 8 to 10 milliliters of peripheral blood, collected into EDTA-treated Vacutainer tubes. Ficoll-Paque density-gradient centrifugation was used to isolate PBMCs, with at least 7 million per sample. Trizol reagent was used to extract total RNA from the PBMCs, yielding at least 5 micrograms per sample. The percentages of naive CD45RAhigh/CD27high T cells were determined by flow cytometry on a PBMC aliquot from every donor. The library was made by 5' RACE. The listed sequencing device is Illumina HiSeq 2500. The second PCR ran for about 7 to 11 cycles and used a J-beta primer mix along with a sample-barcoded 5' primer. Each TCR beta cDNA molecule received a unique molecular identifier from a template-switch 5' adaptor carrying 12 random nucleotides. At least 2.5 million CDR3-containing paired-end reads were obtained from each sample. First-strand cDNA was synthesized from all RNA with the Mint cDNA synthesis kit, primed by a TRBC-specific oligonucleotide. After uracil-DNA glycosylase treatment, a first 18-cycle PCR used universal primers M1SS and BC2_uni_R on all cDNA. The study's processing was this. For normalization, 1 million high-quality reads, each with a distinct molecular identifier, were randomly selected from each sample. Reads sharing molecular identifiers were discarded rather than binned into consensus sequences. MiTCR, set to a Q25 quality threshold and the strictest error-elimination algorithm, was used for CDR3 identification, clonotype clustering and error correction. Lower-bound total TCR beta diversity was estimated with a nonparametric unseen species model using Euler transformation. TCRdb reanalyzed the raw reads on its own, using fastp at Q25 for trimming and MiXCR for clone calling, and kept in-frame beta chains. Duplicate CDR3 protein sequences are folded into a single record with the most common DNA and genes. These V and J calls are TCRdb output, not the study's own analysis. The sample table holds 630,000 or so distinct CDR3 sequences, of which roughly 31% were seen once. The ten largest account for approximately 14% of the sample.

Here is what the overall study found, with its caveats: The percentage of naive T cells measured by flow cytometry correlated strongly with observed TCR beta diversity. Observed TCR beta diversity per million T cells fell roughly linearly with age, and a significant reduction was already apparent by age about 38. Bulk unsorted PBMC profiling prevented conclusive comparison of naive and antigen-experienced compartments. Because the CMV infection status of the donors was unknown, age-related changes in expanded clonotypes may potentially have been confounded. Compared with the aged group, the long-lived group had more naive CD4+ T cells, fewer expanded clones and increased TCR diversity, suggesting age selection. Estimates of total diversity from one million sequenced T cells were regarded as lower bounds and underestimates.

Taken from cysteine to phenylalanine, the CDR3 has 15 residues. Just the 45-base CDR3 DNA is kept, in frame starting at base 1. Taken from the germline V gene, the CDR1 and CDR2 loops are MNHEY and SVGAGI. The trim is 6 bases for V and 3 bases for J, with a gap of 15 bases between the germline ends. The clonotype originates from a woman over 75 in good health. Sequencing input: blood. The rearrangement combines TRBV6-5 with TRBJ1-5, with TRBD1 perhaps the D gene, on 5 matching bases. The DNA sequence is as follows: TGTGCCAGCAGCAGACGTCAGGGTTTCAATCAGCCCCAGCATTTT. This yields the protein CASSRRQGFNQPQHF.